The table lists the clone carrying this TCR beta chain with many counts. The record originates from a study of Graves' ophthalmopathy and Graves' hyperthyroidism. The CDR3 is 15 amino acids. Germline V gives CDR1 MNHNY, CDR2 SVGAGI (reference sequence). V gave up 3 bases and J gave up 1 base, with 12 bases separating them. RNA transcripts yielded amplified TCR beta CDR3 regions. HTBI primers primed a first-round RT-PCR, and a second-round multiplex PCR followed. TCRdb re-analysed the multiplex PCR reads in MiXCR, keeping a single row per CDR3 protein. The data hold over a million distinct CDR3 sequences, with about 36% observed a single time. Ineligible for inclusion were patients with other autoimmune diseases, uncontrolled infections, pregnancy or lactation.

This receptor was identified in an adult man with Graves' hyperthyroidism. The chain recombines TRBV6-6 with TRBJ1-1, with a tentative D call TRBD1 (5 bases). What was sequenced was peripheral blood or thyroid tissue (not recorded which). The CDR3 DNA follows: TGTGCCAGCAGTTATTCCGCAGGGACGAACACTGAAGCTTTCTTT. It yields the protein CASSYSAGTNTEAFF.